A single TCR beta chain is shown here with its context. Its cognate antigen has yet to be identified. No per-base quality is available; no much larger clone lies one base away. The cohort comprised hundreds of healthy bone marrow donors. At the time of sampling, every cohort member was nominally healthy, though immune exposures that went unrecorded were likely present. The donor was CMV seropositive and was included in the group of 250 to 300 seropositive cohort members. Each donor provided a peripheral blood sample, and peripheral blood mononuclear cells were used for TCR beta sequencing. Genomic DNA was extracted from the blood cell samples with the Qiagen DNeasy Blood Extraction Kit. The record originates from a study of cytomegalovirus exposure and HLA in healthy donors (dated by TCRdb to the late 2010s). In terms of the full investigation: An earlier analysis of some 600 of the donors reported 250 to 300 Gb of sequence data and 90 million to 120 million unique TCR beta sequences obtained from about 170 million T cells. In addition to the first cohort of 666 subjects, a separate validation cohort of 120 different subjects was used. The later analysis used no new phenotypic data to find candidate immune exposures, relying instead on TCR beta sequences and their occurrence across donors. About 5 DR-DQ haplotypes were handled as single units for association and clustering, since linkage in the cohort was strong. The study aimed to test whether signatures of past pathogen exposure could be identified by cataloging public T cell receptors. The number of donors typed differed by locus, with about 629-630 for A, B, C, DRB1 and DQB1, roughly 520 for DQA1, some 570 for DPA1, and under 490 for DPB1. Every repertoire in the discovery cohort had been generated on one and the same sequencing platform. Donor age, sex, ethnicity and CMV serostatus were collected together with the repertoire data. The study combined high-throughput TCR immunosequencing, statistical association of individual TCRs with disease status, and machine learning to predict cytomegalovirus infection status. To decide whether each TCR beta V gene segment behaved as functional or pseudogenic, an earlier analysis of several hundred of the donors relied on high-throughput TCR beta sequencing. The study profiled the T cell repertoires of hundreds of subjects by immunosequencing and related them to cytomegalovirus serostatus. A later genetic analysis took genome-wide SNP genotypes for about 55% of the roughly 700 donors and used that subset as a discovery cohort. Around 320 gigabases of sequencing data and tens of millions of unique TCR sequences were included in an early release covering 500 to 750 HLA-typed donors. Of the approximately 400 genotyped donors, approximately 83% fell in the genetic ancestry cluster associated with self-reported Caucasian donors. A later analysis re-examined previously published TCR beta repertoires from just over 650 donors and added high-resolution HLA genotyping to investigate patterns of TCR occurrence. Across 398 genotyped donors of the cohort, an average of roughly 250,000 unique TCR beta nucleotide sequences per donor were sequenced, and 15% to 20% of those sequences were non-productive. Class I and class II HLA loci were covered by the typing at four-digit resolution. The research as a whole found: It was suggested by the authors that the approach could potentially be generalized to other disease states and immunological phenotypes. Linkage disequilibrium might explain the correlated functional status among segregating V segments, but an unknown experimental factor could not be ruled out. At a false discovery rate of 0.05, a later analysis linked roughly 17,000 TCR beta sequences to specific HLA alleles. For the cohort, immune exposure information was limited to CMV serostatus. A later genetic analysis associated a missense DCLRE1C variant with V-gene and J-gene trimming of TCR beta chains, and an independent cohort replicated the association. The 87-base-pair reads could not distinguish some IMGT-functional V segments, including TRBV6-2 and TRBV6-3, so those segments were excluded. Because some donors lacked HLA typing at each locus, the association tests relied only on the typed subset. A further reported finding was that TCR beta sequences accurately predicted the HLA-A and HLA-B alleles for most subjects in the first cohort. The sequencing pipeline was judged likely to have produced a cluster of highly shared sequence variants as a technical artifact. The study gave a list of some 150 TCR beta chains associated with cytomegalovirus. Because counts were too low, approximately 15 rarely observed V segments, including chromosome 9 orphons, were excluded from the earlier analysis of 587 of the donors. Sequencing depth was assumed to be roughly uniform across donors in the presence/absence analyses, though that assumption may not hold. Assigning TCR associations to individual alleles was difficult when HLA alleles, especially DR and DQ, strongly co-occurred. Cytomegalovirus status was reported to be diagnosed by the classifier with high specificity and sensitivity in both the original and validation cohorts. A later analysis reported that several top co-occurrence clusters appeared linked to parvovirus B19, influenza, CMV and Epstein-Barr virus. Broadly in line with IMGT annotations, most TCR beta V segments showed up in productive rearrangements about 90% or about 30% of the time in an earlier analysis of roughly 590 of the donors. In a later analysis, most CMV-associated TCR beta chains were found to appear HLA-restricted, with HLA associations seemingly driven largely by CMV exposure. Compared with equally common non-associated chains, HLA-associated TCR beta chains in a later analysis were more clonally expanded and had lower generation probabilities. A later genetic analysis reported fewer N-insertions in productive TCRs among donors in an Asian-associated ancestry cluster than the approximately 700-donor mean. In vitro tests confirmed that a few of the cytomegalovirus-associated TCR beta chains recognize cytomegalovirus antigens. This cohort had only TCR beta chains sequenced, and the lack of alpha or paired-chain data limited which features could be detected. Most TCR sequences were observed very rarely across donors, whereas some public TCRs were present in many individuals. A later analysis found that TCR association rates varied across HLA loci, with DRB1 alleles showing the most associated TCRs and HLA-C alleles the fewest.

For CDR1 and CDR2, the germline V gene lists MGHRA and YSYEKL. The CDR3 starts with the cysteine, ends with the phenylalanine, and has 15 residues. Kept here is only the CDR3 DNA, which spans 45 bases and is read in frame from base 1. Trimming removed 3 bases from V and 8 bases from J; the gene matches leave 8 bases unexplained. Receptor libraries were prepared by the immunoSEQ multiplex PCR assay. For the multiplex PCR, a mixture combining 60 forward primers for TCR Vbeta segments and 13 reverse primers for TCR Jbeta segments was used. The CDR3 region of rearranged TCR beta genes was amplified from genomic DNA with a multiplex PCR assay. The amplified TCR beta libraries were sequenced on the Illumina HiSeq System as 87-base-pair reads. The original pipeline was this. Across the roughly 700 repertoires, a later analysis counted some 80 million unique TCR beta chains, approximately 10 million of which were shared by at least two donors. Raw reads were error-corrected and collapsed into unique sequences with a nearest-neighbor algorithm that merged closely related sequences to remove PCR and sequencing errors. V, D and J gene segments were assigned by aligning CDR3 sequences to IMGT reference sequences. For a sequence to be retained, at least a six-nucleotide match to both a V gene segment and a J gene segment was required. Rearrangements were called productive when the CDR3 lacked stop codons and stayed in frame with V and J; all others were non-productive. Following IMGT convention, CDR3 was defined as the stretch from the second conserved V-encoded cysteine up to the conserved J-encoded phenylalanine. Sequences without an unambiguous match to a single V gene segment were excluded from the earlier analysis of several hundred of the donors. An earlier analysis of 587 of the donors called V segments functional above 56.7% productive rearrangements and segregating when the between-donor standard deviation exceeded 5%. A statistical classification framework was built for diagnosing cytomegalovirus status from the catalog of TCR beta chain sequences. In a later analysis, V and J genes were assigned by comparing TCR nucleotide sequences against IMGT/GENE-DB human TR gene sequences. Using the TCRdist pipeline, a later analysis assigned CDR3 sequences along with most-parsimonious VDJ recombination scenarios. In a later analysis, each TCR beta chain was defined by its CDR3 amino acid sequence together with its V-gene family, and reads lacking a unique V-gene family were excluded. A later analysis removed 450 to 600 highly shared, low-generation-probability nucleotide sequences to deal with suspected cross-contamination and a sequencing artifact. A later analysis calculated a clonal expansion index for each public chain from normalized within-repertoire ranks of inferred template counts. A later analysis computed generation probabilities with a VDJ recombination model fitted to out-of-frame rearrangements, and checked the results against IGoR. Hypergeometric tests were used in a later analysis to score TCR-TCR, TCR-HLA and TCR-CMV co-occurrence, with a repertoire-size bias correction applied to the TCR pairs. In a later analysis, false discovery rates were estimated by permuting HLA or CMV assignments 20 times. In a later analysis, co-occurring TCRs were grouped using DBSCAN, and TCRdist sequence similarity was added for clustering within HLA-allele-positive subsets. For co-occurrence clustering, repertoires with fewer than 30,000 or more than 120,000 public chains were excluded, along with five or six repertoires with anomalous nucleotide sharing. TCRdb mirrors the immuneACCESS table, restricted to in-frame sequences. Some clones are absent from its copies; in checked studies, under half trace to an unresolved V gene, and the reason for the others is unknown. V and J calls and clone size are those listed in that table; D and trimming were worked out from the DNA. The sample table holds approximately 190,000 clones, of which roughly 74% were seen once. The top ten clones comprise around 6.1% of the sample.

Sequencing was carried out using PBMCs. This receptor was obtained from a woman aged 25-40 years in good health and CMV-seropositive. The V and J segments used are TRBV4-1 and TRBJ2-1, with 9 bases in between that match TRBD2. DNA sequence: TGCGCCAGCAGCCATAGGGCTAGCGGGATGTATGAGCAGTTCTTC. Its coded protein is CASSHRASGMYEQFF.